This TCR beta chain originates from a study of blood T cells in healthy people across ages. The V gene lost 0 bases and the J gene lost 2 bases, with 12 bases spanning the gap. The CDR3 covers 16 residues. Germline lookup yields CDR1 SGHDN and CDR2 FVKESK. Together with a sample-barcoded 5' primer, a J-beta primer mix was included in a second PCR lasting about 7 to 12 cycles. Each sample provided no less than 2.5 million CDR3-containing paired-end reads. In TCRdb, the 5' RACE reads were re-called with MiXCR into one record per CDR3 protein. The sample lists roughly 1.4 million distinct CDR3 sequences, roughly 64% occurring once.

V is TRBV14 and J is TRBJ2-3, with D tentatively TRBD2 (5 bases). The sequence was obtained from a man younger than 35 in good health. Source material: blood. CDR3: CASSQDPRGVTDTQYF. The CDR3 DNA follows: TGTGCCAGCAGCCAAGATCCCCGGGGAGTCACAGATACGCAGTATTTT.